These T cell receptor beta chains were read from a single sample in a study of T cells in localized non-small cell lung cancer. Sequenced by immunoSEQ multiplex PCR; TCRdb stores in-frame clones only, minus some. This table has fewer than 25,000 clones, more than 85% appearing once. Sequencing was performed on peripheral blood, taken before any cancer treatment. The receptors were sampled from a woman between 40 and 69 years old with stage I lung adenocarcinoma. Each CDR3 is given with its conserved first and last residue. The D gene is left open where the match is weak. The listing skips clone size in some rows; elsewhere it reads once, few, many or a size class.

clone size: .
D gene: .
V gene: TRBV11-2
J gene: TRBJ2-5
CDR3 protein: CASSFGQQETQYF
CDR3 DNA: TGTGCCAGCAGCTTTGGACAGCAAGAGACCCAGTACTTC

clone size: .
D gene: .
V gene: TRBV6-5
J gene: TRBJ2-7
CDR3 protein: CASSYLLGSPYEQYF
CDR3 DNA: TGTGCCAGCAGTTACCTCTTGGGGTCCCCCTACGAGCAGTACTTC

clone size: .
D gene: .
V gene: TRBV7-2
J gene: TRBJ1-4
CDR3 protein: CASSLGLYEGSGINEKLFF
CDR3 DNA: TGTGCCAGCAGCTTAGGGTTATATGAGGGGTCGGGTATAAATGAAAAACTGTTTTTT

clone size: .
D gene: .
V gene: TRBV28
J gene: TRBJ2-7
CDR3 protein: CASSFYGPSYEQYF
CDR3 DNA: TGTGCCAGCAGTTTCTACGGGCCCTCCTACGAGCAGTACTTC

clone size: .
D gene: .
V gene: TRBV5-1
J gene: TRBJ2-5
CDR3 protein: CASSGAGEETQYF
CDR3 DNA: TGCGCCAGCAGTGGGGCTGGGGAAGAGACCCAGTACTTC

clone size: .
D gene: .
V gene: TRBV4-2
J gene: TRBJ1-2
CDR3 protein: CASSQDDARAYGYTF
CDR3 DNA: TGTGCCAGCAGCCAAGATGACGCCCGAGCCTATGGCTACACCTTC

clone size: .
D gene: .
V gene: TRBV19
J gene: TRBJ1-1
CDR3 protein: CGSCGAVGTEAFF
CDR3 DNA: TGTGGCAGCTGCGGGGCGGTGGGCACTGAAGCTTTCTTT

clone size: .
D gene: .
V gene: TRBV10-1
J gene: TRBJ2-7
CDR3 protein: CARTRYEQYF
CDR3 DNA: TGCGCCAGGACTCGCTACGAGCAGTACTTC

clone size: few
D gene: .
V gene: TRBV2
J gene: TRBJ2-7
CDR3 protein: CASSGRVYEQYF
CDR3 DNA: TGTGCCAGCAGCGGAAGGGTCTACGAGCAGTACTTC

clone size: once
D gene: .
V gene: TRBV9
J gene: TRBJ1-3
CDR3 protein: CASSERHSGNTIYF
CDR3 DNA: TGTGCCAGCAGTGAAAGACACTCTGGAAACACCATATATTTT

clone size: .
D gene: .
V gene: TRBV9
J gene: TRBJ1-5
CDR3 protein: CASSVGTASNQPQHF
CDR3 DNA: TGTGCCAGCAGCGTAGGAACTGCTAGCAATCAGCCCCAGCATTTT

clone size: .
D gene: TRBD1
V gene: TRBV5-6
J gene: TRBJ2-7
CDR3 protein: CASSLAVRGFVYEQYF
CDR3 DNA: TGTGCCAGCAGCTTGGCCGTCAGGGGGTTTGTGTACGAGCAGTACTTC

clone size: .
D gene: .
V gene: TRBV10-2
J gene: TRBJ2-7
CDR3 protein: CASSLRYSEGTEQYF
CDR3 DNA: TGCGCCAGCAGTCTGAGGTATTCGGAGGGGACCGAGCAGTACTTC

clone size: once
D gene: .
V gene: TRBV11-2
J gene: TRBJ2-7
CDR3 protein: CASSPRLDPGLYERYF
CDR3 DNA: TGTGCCAGCAGCCCAAGACTGGATCCGGGCTTATACGAGCGGTACTTC

clone size: .
D gene: .
V gene: TRBV7-9
J gene: TRBJ2-3
CDR3 protein: CASSLRSGADTQYF
CDR3 DNA: TGTGCCAGCAGCTTAAGAAGTGGCGCAGATACGCAGTATTTT

clone size: few
D gene: .
V gene: TRBV2
J gene: TRBJ2-1
CDR3 protein: CASVSGTSNEQFF
CDR3 DNA: TGTGCCAGCGTCTCCGGGACTTCTAATGAGCAGTTCTTC

clone size: once
D gene: .
V gene: TRBV2
J gene: TRBJ2-5
CDR3 protein: CASSEAQGGRTQYF
CDR3 DNA: TGTGCCAGCAGTGAAGCTCAGGGTGGACGGACCCAGTACTTC

clone size: .
D gene: .
V gene: TRBV5-1
J gene: TRBJ2-1
CDR3 protein: CASSLMSNEQFF
CDR3 DNA: TGCGCCAGCAGCTTGATGAGCAATGAGCAGTTCTTC

clone size: .
D gene: TRBD1
V gene: TRBV30
J gene: TRBJ1-5
CDR3 protein: CAWSDGTGLNQPQHF
CDR3 DNA: TGTGCCTGGAGCGACGGGACAGGACTTAATCAGCCCCAGCATTTT

clone size: .
D gene: .
V gene: TRBV5-1
J gene: TRBJ2-1
CDR3 protein: CASSLRAAGSRTEQFF
CDR3 DNA: TGCGCCAGCAGCTTGAGAGCTGCGGGGAGCCGAACGGAGCAGTTCTTC

clone size: .
D gene: TRBD1
V gene: TRBV7-9
J gene: TRBJ1-1
CDR3 protein: CASSPSLQTGKGWRTEAFF
CDR3 DNA: TGTGCCAGCAGCCCTTCATTACAGACAGGGAAGGGTTGGCGCACTGAAGCTTTCTTT

clone size: .
D gene: .
V gene: TRBV2
J gene: TRBJ1-2
CDR3 protein: CASRADPYGYTF
CDR3 DNA: TGTGCCAGCCGAGCCGACCCCTATGGCTACACCTTC

clone size: .
D gene: TRBD2
V gene: TRBV27
J gene: TRBJ2-1
CDR3 protein: CASSRRGGYNEQFF
CDR3 DNA: TGTGCCAGCAGTAGGCGGGGGGGGTACAATGAGCAGTTCTTC

clone size: .
D gene: .
V gene: TRBV4-2
J gene: TRBJ2-7
CDR3 protein: CASSQGGRARAWGHEQYF
CDR3 DNA: TGTGCCAGCAGCCAAGGTGGGAGGGCCAGGGCTTGGGGGCACGAGCAGTACTTC

clone size: .
D gene: .
V gene: TRBV6-6
J gene: TRBJ2-1
CDR3 protein: CASSYSILGGNEQFF
CDR3 DNA: TGTGCCAGCAGTTACTCGATACTGGGTGGCAATGAGCAGTTCTTC

clone size: .
D gene: .
V gene: TRBV11-2
J gene: TRBJ1-2
CDR3 protein: CASSEGYGYTF
CDR3 DNA: TGTGCCAGCAGCGAAGGCTATGGCTACACCTTC

clone size: .
D gene: .
V gene: TRBV7-2
J gene: TRBJ2-5
CDR3 protein: CASSPWDKDETQYF
CDR3 DNA: TGTGCCAGCAGCCCCTGGGACAAGGACGAGACCCAGTACTTC

clone size: .
D gene: .
V gene: TRBV6-6
J gene: TRBJ2-7
CDR3 protein: CASRISDAYEQYF
CDR3 DNA: TGTGCCAGCAGGATAAGCGACGCCTACGAGCAGTACTTC

clone size: .
D gene: .
V gene: TRBV2
J gene: TRBJ2-1
CDR3 protein: CASRDSRVEQFF
CDR3 DNA: TGTGCCAGCAGAGACTCTAGGGTTGAGCAGTTCTTC

clone size: .
D gene: TRBD1
V gene: TRBV10-2
J gene: TRBJ2-7
CDR3 protein: CASSEPGTGSYEQYF
CDR3 DNA: TGCGCCAGCAGTGAGCCCGGGACAGGGTCCTACGAGCAGTACTTC

clone size: .
D gene: TRBD2
V gene: TRBV4-1
J gene: TRBJ2-7
CDR3 protein: CASSLLAGVYEQYF
CDR3 DNA: TGCGCCAGCAGTCTTCTAGCGGGAGTCTACGAGCAGTACTTC

clone size: once
D gene: .
V gene: TRBV5-1
J gene: TRBJ2-3
CDR3 protein: CASSLEPNTDTQYF
CDR3 DNA: TGCGCCAGCAGCTTGGAACCGAACACAGATACGCAGTATTTT

clone size: medium-sized
D gene: TRBD2
V gene: TRBV5-5
J gene: TRBJ2-7
CDR3 protein: CASSLTASGSFEQYF
CDR3 DNA: TGTGCCAGCAGCTTAACGGCTAGCGGGAGTTTCGAGCAGTACTTC

clone size: .
D gene: .
V gene: TRBV7-8
J gene: TRBJ2-7
CDR3 protein: CASSPPSSYEQYF
CDR3 DNA: TGTGCCAGCAGCCCCCCGAGCTCCTACGAGCAGTACTTC

clone size: .
D gene: TRBD2
V gene: TRBV28
J gene: TRBJ2-7
CDR3 protein: CASRGTSDSYEQYF
CDR3 DNA: TGTGCCAGCAGGGGGACTAGCGACTCCTACGAGCAGTACTTC

clone size: .
D gene: .
V gene: TRBV21-1
J gene: TRBJ2-3
CDR3 protein: CASSKQGGTELDTQYF
CDR3 DNA: TGTGCCAGCAGCAAACAGGGCGGGACAGAGCTCGATACGCAGTATTTT

clone size: .
D gene: .
V gene: TRBV7-2
J gene: TRBJ2-7
CDR3 protein: CASSLVFFGGGPMNEQYF
CDR3 DNA: TGTGCCAGCAGCTTAGTCTTTTTTGGTGGCGGGCCCATGAACGAGCAGTACTTC

clone size: .
D gene: .
V gene: TRBV18
J gene: TRBJ1-4
CDR3 protein: CASSPQIDASGEKLFF
CDR3 DNA: TGTGCCAGCTCACCGCAAATCGATGCCTCGGGCGAAAAACTGTTTTTT

clone size: once
D gene: .
V gene: TRBV29-1
J gene: TRBJ2-1
CDR3 protein: CSVPGGAYNEQFF
CDR3 DNA: TGCAGCGTCCCAGGGGGGGCCTACAATGAGCAGTTCTTC

clone size: .
D gene: .
V gene: TRBV18
J gene: TRBJ1-5
CDR3 protein: CASSPRTRGSSPQHF
CDR3 DNA: TGTGCCAGCTCACCCCGTACGAGGGGATCGTCGCCCCAGCATTTT

clone size: .
D gene: .
V gene: TRBV4-2
J gene: TRBJ2-7
CDR3 protein: CASSQGQGGSSYEQYF
CDR3 DNA: TGTGCCAGCAGCCAAGGACAGGGAGGGTCGTCCTACGAGCAGTACTTC

clone size: .
D gene: .
V gene: TRBV4-1
J gene: TRBJ1-4
CDR3 protein: CASSPGQNPWGEKLFF
CDR3 DNA: TGCGCCAGCAGTCCTGGACAGAACCCTTGGGGGGAAAAACTGTTTTTT

clone size: .
D gene: .
V gene: TRBV6-1
J gene: TRBJ1-5
CDR3 protein: CATSWGGQGNQPQHF
CDR3 DNA: TGTGCCACCTCATGGGGGGGTCAGGGGAATCAGCCCCAGCATTTT

clone size: .
D gene: .
V gene: TRBV30
J gene: TRBJ1-5
CDR3 protein: CAWSVTANQPQHF
CDR3 DNA: TGTGCCTGGAGTGTGACCGCCAATCAGCCCCAGCATTTT

clone size: .
D gene: .
V gene: TRBV6-1
J gene: TRBJ1-2
CDR3 protein: CASSPPAQQYGYTF
CDR3 DNA: TGTGCCAGCAGCCCACCGGCCCAACAATATGGCTACACCTTC

clone size: .
D gene: TRBD1
V gene: TRBV5-1
J gene: TRBJ2-7
CDR3 protein: CASNRDSDYEQYF
CDR3 DNA: TGCGCCAGCAATCGGGACAGTGATTACGAGCAGTACTTC

clone size: few
D gene: .
V gene: TRBV7-9
J gene: TRBJ2-2
CDR3 protein: CASSSSLTNTGELFF
CDR3 DNA: TGTGCCAGCAGCTCTTCTTTAACGAACACCGGGGAGCTGTTTTTT

clone size: .
D gene: .
V gene: TRBV18
J gene: TRBJ2-3
CDR3 protein: CASSPHDRLRATDTQYF
CDR3 DNA: TGTGCCAGCTCACCCCACGACAGGCTGCGGGCCACAGATACGCAGTATTTT

clone size: .
D gene: .
V gene: TRBV10-3
J gene: TRBJ2-2
CDR3 protein: CAPIAGELFF
CDR3 DNA: TGTGCCCCCATTGCCGGGGAGCTGTTTTTT

clone size: .
D gene: .
V gene: TRBV11-3
J gene: TRBJ2-1
CDR3 protein: CASSLELADEQFF
CDR3 DNA: TGTGCCAGCAGCTTAGAACTAGCAGATGAGCAGTTCTTC

clone size: once
D gene: TRBD1
V gene: TRBV28
J gene: TRBJ1-3
CDR3 protein: CATDRASAGNTIYF
CDR3 DNA: TGTGCCACCGACAGGGCGTCTGCTGGAAACACCATATATTTT

clone size: .
D gene: .
V gene: TRBV5-1
J gene: TRBJ1-3
CDR3 protein: CASSPDTGNTIYF
CDR3 DNA: TGCGCCAGCAGCCCGGACACTGGAAACACCATATATTTT

clone size: .
D gene: .
V gene: TRBV5-1
J gene: TRBJ2-1
CDR3 protein: CASSLLGSYNEQFF
CDR3 DNA: TGCGCCAGCAGCTTGTTGGGATCCTACAATGAGCAGTTCTTC

clone size: .
D gene: TRBD1
V gene: TRBV19
J gene: TRBJ1-5
CDR3 protein: CASSIPDRDNQPQHF
CDR3 DNA: TGTGCCAGTAGTATACCGGACAGGGATAATCAGCCCCAGCATTTT

clone size: .
D gene: .
V gene: TRBV7-6
J gene: TRBJ2-5
CDR3 protein: CASSLALGETQYF
CDR3 DNA: TGTGCCAGCAGCTTAGCGCTGGGAGAGACCCAGTACTTC

clone size: .
D gene: .
V gene: TRBV7-9
J gene: TRBJ2-3
CDR3 protein: CASSFDSGRTDTQYF
CDR3 DNA: TGTGCCAGCAGCTTTGACTCAGGGAGGACAGATACGCAGTATTTT

clone size: .
D gene: .
V gene: TRBV5-5
J gene: TRBJ1-4
CDR3 protein: CASSLSLEGPTNEKLFF
CDR3 DNA: TGTGCCAGCAGCTTGTCCCTGGAGGGCCCAACTAATGAAAAACTGTTTTTT

clone size: .
D gene: .
V gene: TRBV6-1
J gene: TRBJ2-5
CDR3 protein: CASSEKSETQYF
CDR3 DNA: TGTGCCAGCAGTGAGAAAAGTGAGACCCAGTACTTC

clone size: .
D gene: TRBD1
V gene: TRBV29-1
J gene: TRBJ1-2
CDR3 protein: CSVENGQGDGYTF
CDR3 DNA: TGCAGCGTTGAAAACGGACAGGGCGATGGCTACACCTTC

clone size: few
D gene: TRBD1
V gene: TRBV30
J gene: TRBJ1-5
CDR3 protein: CASGRGNQPQHF
CDR3 DNA: TGTGCCTCGGGCAGGGGGAATCAGCCCCAGCATTTT